This T cell receptor (beta chain) was documented in a study of cytomegalovirus exposure and HLA in healthy donors (dated by TCRdb to between 2016 and 2019). A note on the overall study: In an earlier analysis of under 600 of the donors, 276 Gb of sequence data and 117 million unique TCR beta sequences from 150 million to 200 million T cells were reported. Among the roughly 370 genotyped donors, around 81% belonged to the genetic ancestry cluster associated with self-reported Caucasian donors. The later analysis used no new phenotypic data to find candidate immune exposures, relying instead on TCR beta sequences and their occurrence across donors. Typing coverage varied by locus: roughly 629-630 donors for A, B, C, DRB1 and DQB1; roughly 510 for DQA1; around 610 for DPA1; 450 to 480 for DPB1. A later genetic analysis used genome-wide SNP genotypes for about three fifths of the 666 donors, treating that subset as a discovery cohort. The study aimed to test whether cataloging public T cell receptors could reveal signatures of past pathogen exposure. To predict cytomegalovirus infection status, the study brought together high-throughput TCR immunosequencing, statistical association of individual TCRs with disease status, and machine learning. HLA typing covered class I and class II loci at four-digit resolution. Among approximately 370 genotyped donors of the cohort, an average of around 250,000 unique TCR beta nucleotide sequences was sequenced per donor, of which about 18% were non-productive. A handful of DR-DQ haplotypes were treated as single units for association and clustering because of strong linkage in the cohort. The study used immunosequencing to profile the T cell repertoires of several hundred subjects and linked those repertoires to cytomegalovirus serostatus. Every discovery cohort repertoire had been produced on one sequencing platform. Donor age, sex, ethnicity and CMV serostatus were compiled alongside the repertoire data. Along with the roughly 610-subject first cohort, a separate validation cohort of over a hundred different subjects was used. In a later analysis, previously published TCR beta repertoires from about 640 donors were re-analyzed and high-resolution HLA genotyping was added so that TCR occurrence patterns could be studied. An earlier analysis of several hundred of the donors used high-throughput TCR beta sequencing to judge whether each TCR beta V gene segment behaved as functional or pseudogenic. An early release covering about 600 HLA-typed donors comprised approximately 290 gigabases of sequencing data and around 80 million unique TCR sequences.

The library was obtained by the immunoSEQ multiplex PCR assay. The multiplex PCR relied on a mix of 60 forward primers for TCR Vbeta segments and 13 reverse primers for TCR Jbeta segments. Amplification of the CDR3 region of rearranged TCR beta genes was performed with a multiplex PCR assay on genomic DNA. The amplified TCR beta libraries were sequenced on the Illumina HiSeq System as 87-base-pair reads. Per the source publication's procedure: In a later analysis, some 80 million unique TCR beta chains were counted across the 500 to 850 repertoires, and around 11 million of these chains were shared by at least two donors. Raw reads were error-corrected and collapsed into unique sequences by a nearest-neighbor algorithm in which closely related sequences were merged to remove PCR and sequencing errors. To assign V, D and J gene segments, CDR3 sequences were aligned to IMGT reference sequences. For a sequence to be retained, at least a six-nucleotide match to both a V gene segment and a J gene segment was required. Rearrangements were called productive when the CDR3 lacked stop codons and stayed in frame with V and J; all others were non-productive. CDR3 was defined by IMGT convention, running from the second conserved V-encoded cysteine to the conserved J-encoded phenylalanine. The earlier analysis of 587 of the donors excluded sequences that lacked an unambiguous match to a single V gene segment. An earlier analysis of about 600 of the donors called V segments functional above 56.7% productive rearrangements and segregating when the between-donor standard deviation exceeded 5%. A statistical classification framework was built to diagnose cytomegalovirus status from the catalog of TCR beta chain sequences. V and J gene assignment, in a later analysis, came from comparing TCR nucleotide sequences with IMGT/GENE-DB human TR gene sequences. In a later analysis, CDR3 sequences and most-parsimonious VDJ recombination scenarios were assigned using the TCRdist pipeline. In a later analysis, each TCR beta chain was defined by its CDR3 amino acid sequence together with its V-gene family, and reads lacking a unique V-gene family were excluded. As a way to deal with suspected cross-contamination and a sequencing artifact, a later analysis dropped roughly 620 nucleotide sequences that were highly shared and had low generation probability. In a later analysis, a clonal expansion index for each public chain was calculated from normalized within-repertoire ranks of inferred template counts. In a later analysis, generation probabilities were computed with a VDJ recombination model fitted to out-of-frame rearrangements, and the resulting probabilities were checked against IGoR. A later analysis scored TCR-TCR, TCR-HLA and TCR-CMV co-occurrence with hypergeometric tests, applying a repertoire-size bias correction to TCR pairs. A later analysis estimated false discovery rates by permuting HLA or CMV assignments 20 times. In a later analysis, co-occurring TCRs were grouped with DBSCAN, and TCRdist sequence similarity was added when clustering was performed within HLA-allele-positive subsets. For co-occurrence clustering, repertoires with fewer than 30,000 or more than 120,000 public chains were excluded, along with five or six repertoires with anomalous nucleotide sharing. Here the immuneACCESS table is served through TCRdb, limited to in-frame sequences with V and J called. Missing clones are a known gap in these copies; in checked studies unresolved V genes cover under half, and the rest lacks a known reason. V, J and clone size reflect that table, while D and trimming were determined from the DNA. This sample is represented by approximately 120,000 clones; roughly 69% of them were singletons. Of the sample, approximately 1.9% is held by the ten largest clones.

Reading the germline V gene gives CDR1 SGHVS and CDR2 FNYEAQ. Taken from cysteine to phenylalanine, the CDR3 has 15 residues. Of all the DNA, just the CDR3 is kept, 45 bases in frame from base 1. Trimming takes 5 bases off V and 0 bases off J; junction bases not matched to a gene: 7. What the research found in general, with its limitations: CMV serostatus was the only immune exposure information available for the cohort. V-gene and J-gene trimming of TCR beta chains was associated with a missense DCLRE1C variant in a later genetic analysis, and the association was replicated in an independent cohort. Compared with equally common non-associated chains, HLA-associated TCR beta chains in a later analysis were more clonally expanded and had lower generation probabilities. This cohort had only TCR beta chains sequenced, and the lack of alpha or paired-chain data limited which features could be detected. According to the authors, the approach could potentially be generalized to other disease states and immunological phenotypes. In a later analysis, most CMV-associated TCR beta chains were found to appear HLA-restricted, with HLA associations seemingly driven largely by CMV exposure. The presence/absence analyses assumed that sequencing depth was roughly uniform across donors, and that assumption may not be true. Because the 87-base-pair reads could not distinguish some IMGT-functional V segments, including TRBV6-2 and TRBV6-3, those segments were excluded. A total of 150 to 200 TCR beta chains were listed by the study as associated with cytomegalovirus. A further reported finding was that TCR beta sequences accurately predicted the HLA-A and HLA-B alleles for most subjects in the first cohort. A cluster of highly shared sequence variants was judged likely to be a technical artifact of the sequencing pipeline. A later analysis found that TCR association rates varied across HLA loci, with DRB1 alleles showing the most associated TCRs and HLA-C alleles the fewest. While some public TCRs were present in many individuals, most TCR sequences turned up only very rarely across donors. The classifier was reported to diagnose cytomegalovirus status with high specificity and sensitivity in both the original cohort and the validation cohort. At a false discovery rate of 0.05, a later analysis linked fewer than 20,000 TCR beta sequences to specific HLA alleles. In a later genetic analysis, fewer N-insertions in productive TCRs were reported among donors in an Asian-associated ancestry cluster than the roughly 670-donor mean. A later analysis reported that several top co-occurrence clusters appeared linked to parvovirus B19, influenza, CMV and Epstein-Barr virus. Because some donors lacked HLA typing at each locus, the association tests relied only on the typed subset. An earlier analysis of approximately 500 of the donors showed that most TCR beta V segments appeared in productive rearrangements either about 87% or about 30% of the time, which broadly matched IMGT annotations. A few of the identified cytomegalovirus-associated TCR beta chains were confirmed in vitro to be specific for cytomegalovirus antigens. The earlier analysis of nearly 600 of the donors excluded approximately 17 rarely observed V segments, including chromosome 9 orphons, because counts were too low. Linkage disequilibrium might explain the correlated functional status among segregating V segments, but an unknown experimental factor could not be ruled out. Assigning TCR associations to individual alleles was difficult when HLA alleles, especially DR and DQ, strongly co-occurred.

The cohort was made up of roughly 670 healthy bone marrow donors. At the time of sampling, all cohort members were nominally healthy, though unrecorded immune exposures were likely present. Of the 600 to 750 cohort members, around 300 had a positive CMV serostatus and 350 to 450 had a negative one, while no CMV serostatus was recorded for the donor. A peripheral blood sample was provided by each donor, and peripheral blood mononuclear cells were used for TCR beta sequencing. Genomic DNA was extracted from the blood cell samples with the Qiagen DNeasy Blood Extraction Kit. For this clone: Its target antigen remains unknown. It has no much larger one-base neighbor in the sample; base qualities were not kept.

Recombination linked TRBV7-6 to TRBJ2-7; 7 bases in between match TRBD1. The material sequenced was PBMCs. The source is a human donor in good health. The CDR3: CASSRQGLSSYEQYF. The nucleotides are TGTGCCAGCAGCCGACAGGGCCTAAGCTCCTACGAGCAGTACTTC.